This T cell receptor (beta chain) was sequenced for a study of graft-versus-host responses after intestinal transplantation. Overall study: Induction using anti-thymocyte globulin, followed by tacrolimus and steroids for about three years, was given to all recipients.

TCRdb keeps only in-frame clones here, not all; method: immunoSEQ multiplex PCR. The table has tens of thousands of clones, 94% seen once. Germline CDR1 and CDR2: SGHVS and FQNEAQ. This CDR3 is built from 18 residues. The trim removed 3 bases at V and 5 bases at J, leaving 15 bases unmatched. In regard to this clone: Its antigen is currently unknown.

Regarding the study as a whole: There was an association between peak levels of circulating GvH clones and early post-transplant HvG declines. The recipient marrow held GvH clones, and some of them showed up first in ileum or blood.

The chain links TRBV7-8 to TRBJ1-2, with 10 positions matching TRBD1. The receptor's source is a human donor who was the organ donor for an intestinal transplant. The starting material was unstimulated CD4+ T cells sorted from spleen or lymph node cells, obtained before transplant. The CDR3 nucleotides read TGTGCCAGCAGCTTCACCGGGACAGGGGACGCTCTAGGATATGGCTACACCTTC. Residues: CASSFTGTGDALGYGYTF.